This passage covers 20 T cell receptor delta chains from one sample sequenced in a study of DNA immune sequencing with unique molecular identifiers. All 8 TRDV and 4 TRDJ genes were targeted in 32-plex amplification of genomic DNA. A 12-nucleotide UMI was added during 2 to 3 barcoding PCR cycles before adapter PCR. TCRdb reanalysed the multiplex PCR reads via CATT. The sample includes some 4,500 delta-chain clones, 10% to 15% of them seen just once. The material sequenced was gamma-delta T cells enriched from blood buffy coat, or unenriched PBMCs (not recorded which). The receptors derive from a human donor in good health.

The chain couples TRAV29/DV5 to TRDJ1; TRDD3 matches 8 bases. The J gene was not available in TCRdb and was assigned here by matching the DNA to germline segments. With 0 bases clipped from V and 4 bases from J, the junction kept 23 bases outside the gene matches. The CDR3 sequence is 20 residues long. From germline, CDR1 is NSMFDY and CDR2 ISSIKDK. The CDR3 is CAASATPSALVLGGYDKLIF. CDR3 sequence (DNA): TGTGCAGCAAGCGCGACTCCTAGCGCCCTTGTACTGGGGGGTTACGATAAACTCATCTTT.

This clone was counted between two and nine times. A far larger clone differs by one base, so this is likely a read error. This specimen includes other DNA sequences encoding the same CDR3. V is TRDV2 and J is TRDJ1; D is perhaps TRDD3 (5 bases). V lost 1 base and J lost 1, with 18 bases in between. The CDR3 covers 17 residues. From germline, CDR1 is GEAIGNYY and CDR2 EKD. The CDR3 nucleotides read TGTGCCTGTGACACTATGGATAGCTATCCAAGCACCGATAAACTCATCTTT. This translates into CACDTMDSYPSTDKLIF.

Of note for this clone: Translating this DNA gives a protein that differs at residue 14 from the TCRdb one, which belongs to a much larger clone; a read error is likely, and the protein shown is this translation. The rearrangement joins TRDV3 to TRDJ1, with 9 bases that match TRDD3. The CDR3 is 16 amino acids. Germline V gene lookup returns CDR1 TVYSNPD and CDR2 GDNSRS (reference sequence). The CDR3 reads CALPRTGGDTTDKIIF. For the CDR3, the DNA is TGTGCCCTCCCCAGAACTGGGGGAGATACCACCGATAAAATCATCTTT.

The J gene is TRDJ1, the V gene TRDV2; TRDD3 matches 9 bases. Because TCRdb records no J gene, it was assigned here through a match of the DNA to germline. The CDR3 contains 22 residues. Trimming took 0 bases from V and 4 from J; bases not matched to a gene: 26. CDR1 GEAIGNYY and CDR2 EKD come from the germline V gene. CDR3 sequence (DNA): TGTGCCTGTGACACCGTTTCCGGGACTGGGGGAGCTAGTAGATCACACAACGATAAACTCATCTTT. The encoded protein is CACDTVSGTGGASRSHNDKLIF.

This clone was counted only a few times. The protein in TCRdb stems from a much larger clone and differs at residue 16 from this DNA's translation, likely a read error; here the protein is translated from the DNA. The chain carries TRDV2 and TRDJ1; TRDD3 matches at 11 bases. The J call could be wrong; TRDJ2 is a better fit for the DNA end. The CDR3 spans 17 residues. The V gene's germline CDR1 is GEAIGNYY and CDR2 EKD. The CDR3 sequence is CACDTVGGYASTDKLFF. CDR3 DNA: TGTGCCTGTGACACCGTTGGGGGATACGCCTCCACCGATAAACTCTTCTTT.

V gene TRAV29/DV5 combines with J gene TRDJ1; 12 bases are a match to TRDD3. The J gene, not given by TCRdb, was assigned here from a germline match of the nucleotide sequence. The germline V gene encodes CDR1 NSMFDY and CDR2 ISSIKDK. V lost 0 bases, J lost 1 base, and 34 bases stayed unmatched. This CDR3 is built from 26 residues. The CDR3: CAASAAYHLPGLTTGGYPGSTDKLIF. For the CDR3, the DNA is TGTGCAGCAAGCGCGGCGTACCATCTTCCAGGCCTGACTACTGGGGGATACCCGGGGAGCACCGATAAACTCATCTTT.

This clone was counted many times. V is TRDV2 and J is TRDJ1; 8 bases line up with TRDD2. Germline V gives CDR1 GEAIGNYY, CDR2 EKD. The V and J ends lost 3 bases and 0 bases, in that order; junction bases with no gene match: 17. This CDR3 is built from 19 residues. The CDR3 bases are TGTGCCTGTGACCCTCTTCCTACGTGGGGACACTTGTACACCGATAAACTCATCTTT. It yields the protein CACDPLPTWGHLYTDKLIF.

This clone was counted a few times. Here the CDR3 reads CACDAVLGDTLDTDKLIF. The CDR3 DNA is TGTGCCTGTGACGCCGTTCTGGGGGATACGCTGGACACCGATAAACTCATCTTT. The chain joins TRDV2 to TRDJ1; 12 bases align to TRDD3. CDR1 is GEAIGNYY and CDR2 is EKD in the germline V gene. Trimming removed 3 bases from V and 0 bases from J; junction bases left unmatched: 10. This CDR3 contains 18 residues.

V is TRDV1 and J is TRDJ1; no definite D call. Here the J gene came from matching the DNA to germline, since TCRdb omits it. Trimming left V 0 bases short and J 0 bases short, with 26 bases between. The CDR3 runs 21 residues. CDR1 is TSWWSYY and CDR2 is QGS in the germline V gene. The CDR3 DNA follows: TGTGCTCTTGGGGAACTAGTCAGGGCCCTAAACGAAAAATTGTACACCGATAAACTCATCTTT. Amino acid sequence: CALGELVRALNEKLYTDKLIF.

This clone was found a few times. TCRdb's listed protein matches a much larger clone and diverges from this DNA's translation at residue 4, likely through a read error; the protein shown comes from the DNA. The chain recombines TRDV2 with TRDJ1; 7 bases align to TRDD3. The germline gives CDR1 GEAIGNYY, CDR2 EKD. CDR3 length equals 15 residues. The V and J ends lost 6 bases and 1 base, in that order; junction bases with no gene match: 10. For the CDR3, the DNA is TGTGCCTGTAACGTCTTACTGGGGACCACCGATAAACTCATCTTT. It is translated as CACNVLLGTTDKLIF.

The sample holds a few counts of this clone. The mismatch at residue 10 between this DNA's translation and the TCRdb protein of a much larger clone likely reflects a read error; the protein shown is translated from the DNA. The CDR3 nucleotides read TGTGCCTGTGACACCCTGAGGGTTTCTGTGGGACACGAGTACACCGATAAACTCATCTTT. Residues: CACDTLRVSVGHEYTDKLIF. V usage is TRDV2 and J usage is TRDJ1; D uncertain. V was pared by 0 bases and J by 0 bases, with 25 bases between. The length of the CDR3 is 20 residues. CDR1 is GEAIGNYY and CDR2 is EKD in the germline V gene.

Ten or more counts support this clone. The chain joins TRDV2 to TRDJ1; D is undetermined. The CDR3 length is 15 residues. The germline CDR1 and CDR2 sequences are GEAIGNYY and EKD. The V and J ends lost 0 bases and 4 bases respectively, with 14 bases between them. CDR3 coding DNA: TGTGCCTGTGACACCGTAGCCGAAAAGGGCGATAAACTCATCTTT. Its protein is CACDTVAEKGDKLIF.

Regarding this clone: Given a far larger clone just one base away, this is likely a sequencing read error. Other DNA sequences within the sample encode an identical CDR3. For the V gene the call is TRDV1; the J gene has no call; no DNA check was done on the table's D call, TRDD3. The CDR3 contains 24 residues. CDR1 and CDR2 (germline): TSWWSYY, QGS. The CDR3 here is CALGGYLSSFTRTWGIRRTDKLIF. The DNA for the CDR3 is TGTGCTCTTGGGGGCTATCTCTCTTCCTTTACGCGTACCTGGGGGATACGGAGGACCGATAAACTCATATTT.

A remark on this clone: TCRdb assigns this DNA the protein of a much larger clone, which departs from its translation at residue 15; this likely reflects a read error, and the protein shown comes from translating the DNA. This rearrangement joins TRDV2 to TRDJ1, with 9 bases fitting TRDD3. This CDR3 comprises 17 residues. Looked up from germline, CDR1 is GEAIGNYY and CDR2 is EKD. The CDR3 DNA sequence: TGTGCCTGTGACACCGTGCGGGGATACGGTAACACCGATAAACACATCTTT. Translated: CACDTVRGYGNTDKHIF.

Of note for this clone: The protein held in TCRdb is that of a much larger clone and does not match this DNA's translation at residue 13, likely because of a read error; the protein shown is translated from the DNA. This rearrangement joins TRDV2 to TRDJ1; 9 bases are a match to TRDD3. The CDR3 has 17 amino acids. Germline-derived CDR1 and CDR2 are GEAIGNYY and EKD. The CDR3 loop is CACDPLLGEPYTYKLIF. The CDR3 DNA reads TGTGCCTGTGACCCTCTACTGGGGGAGCCCTACACCTATAAACTCATCTTT.

This clone has just a few counts. J gene TRDJ1 was identified, but the V gene was not called; TRDD3 reflects the table's D call only, with no check against the DNA. This CDR3 has 18 amino acids. The CDR3 sequence: CALGELLNRWGIRQKLIF. CDR3 DNA: TGTGCTCTTGGGGAACTCCTAAACCGCTGGGGGATACGCCAAAAACTCATCTTT.

This clone was found a few times. This likely came from a read error, as a far larger clone is one base away. Different DNA sequences within this sample yield the same CDR3. The chain uses TRDV2 and TRDJ1; 11 positions agree with TRDD3. CDR1 is GEAIGNYY, CDR2 EKD, per germline. The CDR3 covers 17 residues. Trimming cost V 0 bases and J 5 bases; bases outside gene matches: 10. CDR3 loop: CACDTVGGYASTDKLIF. CDR3 in DNA: TGTGCCTGTGACACCGTTGGGGGATACGCCTCCACTGATAAACTCATCTTT.

This clone has only a few counts. The translation of this DNA and the TCRdb protein of a much larger clone differ at residue 3, probably owing to a read error; the protein shown here is translated from the DNA. The chain couples TRDV2 to TRDJ3; 9 nucleotides line up with TRDD3. This CDR3 contains 19 residues. The germline V gene has CDR1 GEAIGNYY and CDR2 EKD. The CDR3 spells CARDTLGDLNSWDTRQMFF. CDR3 nucleotide sequence: TGTGCCCGTGACACTCTGGGGGATTTAAATTCCTGGGACACCCGACAGATGTTTTTC.

This clone was seen more than once but under ten times. TCRdb has a much larger clone's protein, which differs at residue 3 from the translation of this DNA, likely because of a read error; what is shown is the protein translated from the DNA. CDR3 sequence reads: CAGDTLSLLGEEYTDKLIF. Written as DNA, the CDR3 is TGTGCCGGTGACACCTTGTCTTTACTGGGGGAAGAGTACACCGATAAACTCATCTTT. The rearrangement links TRDV2 to TRDJ1, with 9 bases matching TRDD3. The length of the CDR3 is 19 residues. CDR1 is GEAIGNYY and CDR2 is EKD in the germline V gene.

On this clone itself: A far larger clone is only one base removed, so a read error is likely. This same CDR3 is encoded by further DNA sequences in the sample. The V and J genes are TRDV2 and TRDJ1; 9 bases match TRDD3. Germline assignment: CDR1 GEAIGNYY and CDR2 EKD. This CDR3 spans 17 amino acids. In DNA, the CDR3 is TGTGCCTGTGACAAACTGGGGGACCCCCCCTACACCGATAAACTAATCTTT. It specifies CACDKLGDPPYTDKLIF.